This T cell receptor (beta chain) was captured by sequencing in a study of T cells in localized non-small cell lung cancer. The repertoire was sequenced with immunoSEQ multiplex PCR; TCRdb's copy has only in-frame clones and lacks some. The table includes fewer than 75,000 clones, around 84% detected once. V lost 4 bases to trimming and J lost 7 bases, with 17 bases between them. The CDR3 consists of 14 residues. From germline, CDR1 is ENHRY and CDR2 SYGVKD. This clone was seen only once. Antigen specificity is unknown. The study's findings and limits: There were a median around 59 of the top 100 tumor clones appearing in adjacent lung. Only one tumor region was sequenced, so heterogeneity remains possible.

The source was peripheral blood, collected before any cancer treatment. The sequence came from a female donor aged 60 or older with stage I lung adenocarcinoma. This rearrangement joins TRBV10-3 to TRBJ2-7; D gene uncertain. DNA of the CDR3: TGTGCCATCAGTGCGCGAGGTCCCCTAGGAGAGCAGTACTTC. It is translated as CAISARGPLGEQYF.